Presented here are 18 T cell receptor beta chains from one specimen sequenced in a study of CD8+CD57+ T cells in acquired aplastic anemia. Before being chosen for sequencing, patients had shown CD8+CD57+ cell expansion by flow cytometry. Template material for TCR beta VDJ and CDR3 profiling consisted of genomic DNA. TCRdb redid the calling of the reads with MiXCR, one entry per CDR3 protein. The table includes 270,000 or so distinct CDR3 sequences, 82% detected once. The sample was sorted CD4+, CD8+, or CD8+CD57+ T cells (not recorded which) from PBMCs. The receptors were gathered from a human donor with aplastic anemia.

As concerns this clonotype: The conserved closing phenylalanine or tryptophan is absent in this CDR3, likely reflecting a read error. No DNA is shown, since the ends of the CDR3 on it are uncertain; the CDR3 is the one TCRdb lists. V gene TRBV9 combines with J gene TRBJ1-1; the DNA was not compared with TRBD1, the D call given in the table. The CDR3 contains 13 residues when both ends are counted. Germline CDR1 and CDR2: SGDLS and YYNGEE. CDR3 loop: CASGAAGGIQYFV.

The CDR3 protein is CASKRGLNTEAFF. CDR3 in DNA: TGTGCCAGCAAGAGGGGCCTGAACACTGAAGCTTTCTTT. The rearrangement links TRBV9 to TRBJ1-1; possible D gene TRBD1, 5 bases. CDR1 is SGDLS, CDR2 YYNGEE, per germline. Between the trimmed V and J ends, which lost 6 bases and 0 bases, there was a span of 9 bases. CDR3 size: 13 residues.

This chain uses TRBV7-2 with TRBJ2-1; D is perhaps TRBD2 (6 bases). The CDR3 is 16 amino acids. V dropped 3 bases and J dropped 11 bases, with 23 bases sitting between them. Germline loops: CDR1 SGHTA, CDR2 FQGNSA. The CDR3 reads CASSFQRSRGSEQQFF. DNA for the CDR3: TGTGCCAGCAGCTTTCAAAGAAGCCGGGGGAGCGAGCAGCAGTTCTTC.

As to this clonotype: At one end, the junction sequence differs from germline, possibly due to a read error. The V call is TRBV15, the J call TRBJ1-2; 7 bases align to TRBD1. Germline CDR1 and CDR2: LNHNV and YYDKDF (reference sequence). CDR3 length: 18 residues. The CDR3 protein is CATSRDSQGETEQVFGPF. The CDR3 coding sequence is TGTGCCACCAGCAGAGATAGCCAGGGGGAGACAGAGCAGGTCTTCGGGCCCTTC.

This clonotype is a singleton in its sample. Compared with germline, one end of the junction differs, possibly owing to a read error. The chain has TRBV7-9 and TRBJ2-7; D not resolved. The length of the CDR3 is 14 residues. Germline V gene sequence: CDR1 SEHNR, CDR2 FQNEAQ (reference sequence). This CDR3 reads CASSSPGLGYEPYF. In DNA form, the CDR3 reads TGTGCCAGCAGCTCGCCGGGCTTGGGGTACGAGCCGTACTTC.

On this clonotype: A junction end diverges from the germline sequence, so it may reflect a read error. The CDR3 region has the DNA TGTGCCAGCAGCGTCGTGGTCAGAGGTACGGAGTATTTT. Encoded protein: CASSVVVRGTEYF. The chain joins TRBV7-8 to TRBJ2-3; D not resolved. Germline CDR1 is SGHVS and CDR2 is FQNEAQ. CDR3 length: 13 amino acids.

For this clonotype: A junction boundary mismatches the germline segment, possibly from a read error. The chain carries TRBV9 and TRBJ2-7; 8 nucleotides agree with TRBD1. The CDR3 is made up of 14 amino acids. CDR1 and CDR2 (germline): SGDLS, YYNGEE. CDR3 in amino acids: CASSPQGGGNQHQF. The CDR3 bases are TGTGCCAGCAGCCCACAGGGGGGAGGCAACCAGCACCAGTTC.

The sample holds a few counts of this clonotype. This rearrangement joins TRBV10-3 to TRBJ2-5, with 9 bases lining up with TRBD2. There are 16 residues in the CDR3. Germline CDR1 reads ENHRY; CDR2 reads SYGVKD. V trimming: 5 bases; J trimming: 0 bases; junction bases outside the gene matches: 7. The CDR3 loop reads CAISRQGTSYQETQYF. The DNA of the CDR3 is TGTGCCATCAGTAGACAAGGGACTAGCTACCAAGAGACCCAGTACTTC.

The chain links TRBV7-9 to TRBJ2-1; TRBD1 matches at 11 bases. The CDR3 is 13 amino acids. Germline CDR1 SEHNR, CDR2 FQNEAQ (reference sequence). V lost 11 bases to trimming and J lost 16 bases; unmatched junction nucleotides: 16. The CDR3 DNA reads as TGTGCCGGACAGGGGGCTAGGGAGACCCAGTACTTCTTC. This translates into CAGQGARETQYFF.

This rearrangement joins TRBV7-9 to TRBJ2-7; D is unclear. Germline V gene data show CDR1 as SEHNR and CDR2 as FQNEAQ (reference sequence). The CDR3 extends over 18 amino acids. The V gene lost 2 bases and the J gene lost 1 base, with 21 bases spanning the gap. The CDR3 DNA reads TGTGCCAGCAGCTTACCAGCCGAGCAGACCTCCCGGTCCTACGAGCAGTACGTC. It codes for CASSLPAEQTSRSYEQYV.

The rearrangement links TRBV10-3 to TRBJ2-3; 10 nucleotides align to TRBD2. The CDR3 covers 14 residues. The junction had 2 bases not matched to a gene; V was cut back by 5 bases and J by 3 bases. Germline CDR1 reads ENHRY; CDR2 reads SYGVKD. DNA for the CDR3: TGTGCCATCAGTCTAGCGGGAGCAACAGATACGCAGTATTTT. Protein product: CAISLAGATDTQYF.

V usage is TRBV7-6 and J usage is TRBJ1-1; maybe TRBD1 (6 bases). V shed 0 bases and J shed 8 bases, with 22 bases lying between them. The CDR3 totals 17 residues. Germline CDR1 and CDR2: SGHVS and FNYEAQ. DNA for the CDR3: TGTGCCAGCAGCTTAGCCCACGGGACAAAAGAGACCCAGGAAGCTTTCTTT. This sequence encodes CASSLAHGTKETQEAFF. The complete variable domain, with remaining parts taken from reference TRBV7-6 and TRBJ1-1, reads GAGVSQSPRYKVTKRGQDVALRCDPISGHVSLYWYRQALGQGPEFLTYFNYEAQQDKSGLPNDRFSAERPEGSISTLTIQRTEQRDSAMYRCASSLAHGTKETQEAFFGQGTRLTVV.

The chain links TRBV4-1 to TRBJ2-2, with D perhaps matching TRBD1 (6 bases). Germline CDR1 is MGHRA and CDR2 is YSYEKL. This CDR3 spans 16 amino acids. Trimming took off 6 bases at V and 3 bases at J, with 17 bases between the two ends. The CDR3 DNA is TGCGCCAGCAGGGACGGTCTTGGGGGCGACACCGGGGAGCTGTTTTTT. This translates into CASRDGLGGDTGELFF.

The V gene is TRBV6-2 or TRBV6-3, the J gene TRBJ2-3; a possible D gene is TRBD2 (6 bases). V was clipped by 3 bases and J by 0 bases, with 13 bases between them. This CDR3 is built from 16 residues. Germline-derived CDR1 and CDR2 are MNHEY and SVGEGT. CDR3 residues: CASSYRDSSSTDTQYF. Written as DNA, the CDR3 is TGTGCCAGCAGTTATCGGGACTCTTCTAGCACAGATACGCAGTATTTT.

The count of this clonotype is one. It is unclear where the CDR3 begins or ends on the DNA, so no DNA is shown, and the CDR3 is as TCRdb lists it. The rearrangement uses TRBV7-8 and TRBJ2-3; TRBD2, the D gene given by the table, was not confirmed from the DNA. Germline CDR1 SGHVS, CDR2 FQNEAQ. The CDR3 comprises 14 residues, both ends counted. CDR3 region: CASSSGLNDQYVGF.

This rearrangement joins TRBV9 to TRBJ2-1; possibly TRBD2 for D (6 bases). CDR3 length equals 13 residues. CDR1 is SGDLS and CDR2 is YYNGEE in the germline V gene. V was pared by 7 bases and J by 6 bases, with 14 bases between. CDR3 sequence: CASGGGGINEQFF. Here the CDR3 DNA reads TGTGCCAGCGGAGGTGGGGGGATCAATGAGCAGTTCTTC.

A word on this clonotype: This likely comes from a read error, as the CDR3 has no conserved phenylalanine or tryptophan at its end. The DNA is omitted, as the CDR3 cannot be located on it reliably, and the CDR3 follows TCRdb's listing. The J gene is TRBJ1-2, the V gene TRBV2; TRBD1 is taken as the D call from the table, unchecked against the DNA. Per the germline V gene, CDR1 is SNHLY and CDR2 is FYNNEI. With termini counted, the CDR3 has 16 amino acids. The CDR3 region is CASGDGGTDTQYCDTC.

The chain couples TRBV7-3 to TRBJ2-3, with a tentative D call TRBD1 (5 bases). The ends were cut back, 6 bases at V and 6 bases at J, with 16 bases in the middle. This CDR3 comprises 14 residues. Germline values: CDR1 SGHTA, CDR2 FQGTGA. The CDR3 DNA reads as TGTGCCAGCAGAATACAGGCAAGTCCCGATACGCAGTATTTT. Protein: CASRIQASPDTQYF.